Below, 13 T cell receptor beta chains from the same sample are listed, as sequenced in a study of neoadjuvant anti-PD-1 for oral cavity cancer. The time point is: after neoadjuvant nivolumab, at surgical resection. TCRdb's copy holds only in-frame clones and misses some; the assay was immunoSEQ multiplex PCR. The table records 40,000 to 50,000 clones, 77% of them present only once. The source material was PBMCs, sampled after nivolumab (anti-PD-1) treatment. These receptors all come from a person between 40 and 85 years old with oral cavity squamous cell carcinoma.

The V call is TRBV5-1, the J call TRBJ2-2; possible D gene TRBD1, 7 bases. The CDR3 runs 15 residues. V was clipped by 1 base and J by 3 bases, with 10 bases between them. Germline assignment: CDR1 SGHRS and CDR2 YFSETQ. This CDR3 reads CASSLPGGYTGELFF. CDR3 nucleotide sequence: TGCGCCAGCAGCTTGCCAGGGGGGTACACCGGGGAGCTGTTTTTT. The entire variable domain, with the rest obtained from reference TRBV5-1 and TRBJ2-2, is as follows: KAGVTQTPRYLIKTRGQQVTLSCSPISGHRSVSWYQQTPGQGLQFLFEYFSETQRNKGNFPGRFSGRQFSNSRSEMNVSTLELGDSALYLCASSLPGGYTGELFFGEGSRLTVL.

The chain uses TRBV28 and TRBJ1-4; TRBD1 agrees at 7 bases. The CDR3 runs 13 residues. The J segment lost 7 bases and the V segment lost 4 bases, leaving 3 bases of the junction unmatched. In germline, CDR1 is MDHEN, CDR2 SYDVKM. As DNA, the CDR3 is TGTGCCAGCAGTTCGCCAGGGGGTGAAAAACTGTTTTTT. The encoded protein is CASSSPGGEKLFF.

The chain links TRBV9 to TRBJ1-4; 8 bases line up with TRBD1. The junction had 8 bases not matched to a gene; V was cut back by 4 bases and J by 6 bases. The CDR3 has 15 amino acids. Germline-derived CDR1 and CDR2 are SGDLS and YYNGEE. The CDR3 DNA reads TGTGCCAGCAGCTCCTCACAGGGGGGGTATGAAAAACTGTTTTTT. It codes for CASSSSQGGYEKLFF.

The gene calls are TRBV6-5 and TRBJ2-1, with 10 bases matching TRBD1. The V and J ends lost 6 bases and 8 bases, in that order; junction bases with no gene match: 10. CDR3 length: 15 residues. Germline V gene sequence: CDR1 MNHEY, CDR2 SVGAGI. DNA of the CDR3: TGTGCCAGCAGATATTCCCGGGACAGGGGCGATGAGCAGTTCTTC. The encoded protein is CASRYSRDRGDEQFF.

The CDR3 protein is CASSSQRGTGETQYF. CDR3 sequence (DNA): TGTGCCAGCAGTAGTCAGCGGGGGACGGGCGAGACCCAGTACTTC. This chain connects TRBV25-1 to TRBJ2-5; TRBD2 agrees at 8 bases. Unmatched junction bases numbered 10, after V lost 5 bases and J lost 5 bases. This CDR3 is built from 15 residues. Germline lookup yields CDR1 MGHDK and CDR2 SYGVNS.

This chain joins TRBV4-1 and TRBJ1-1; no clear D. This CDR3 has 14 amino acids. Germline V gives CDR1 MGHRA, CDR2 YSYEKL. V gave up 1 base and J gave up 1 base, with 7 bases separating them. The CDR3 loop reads CASSQAPGNTEAFF. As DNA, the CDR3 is TGCGCCAGCAGCCAAGCCCCGGGGAACACTGAAGCTTTCTTT.

The CDR3 region is CASSLPGASSYNSPLHF. In DNA form, the CDR3 reads TGTGCCAGCAGCCTCCCAGGGGCTAGCTCCTATAATTCACCCCTCCACTTT. The chain is built from TRBV28 and TRBJ1-6; weak D call: TRBD1 (6 bases). Looked up from germline, CDR1 is MDHEN and CDR2 is SYDVKM. Trimming pared 6 bases from V and 0 bases from J, leaving 15 bases between. This CDR3 is built from 17 residues.

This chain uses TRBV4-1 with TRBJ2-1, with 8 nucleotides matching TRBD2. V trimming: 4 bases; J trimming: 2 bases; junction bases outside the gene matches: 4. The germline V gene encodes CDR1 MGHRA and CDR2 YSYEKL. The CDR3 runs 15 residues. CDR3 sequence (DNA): TGCGCCAGCAGCCTCCGGGAGGGGGCCTACAATGAGCAGTTCTTC. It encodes CASSLREGAYNEQFF.

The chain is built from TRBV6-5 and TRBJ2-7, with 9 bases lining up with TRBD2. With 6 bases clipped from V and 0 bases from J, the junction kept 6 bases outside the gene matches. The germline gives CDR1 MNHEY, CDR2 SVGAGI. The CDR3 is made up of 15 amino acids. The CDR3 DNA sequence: TGTGCCAGCAGACCCCTAGCGGGGAGCTCCTACGAGCAGTACTTC. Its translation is CASRPLAGSSYEQYF.

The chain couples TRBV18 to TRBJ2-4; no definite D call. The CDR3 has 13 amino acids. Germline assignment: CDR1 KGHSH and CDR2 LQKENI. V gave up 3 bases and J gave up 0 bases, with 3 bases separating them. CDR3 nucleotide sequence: TGTGCCAGCTCACCTACAGCCAAAAACATTCAGTACTTC. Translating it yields CASSPTAKNIQYF.

CDR3 amino acids: CAILRGPETQYF. The CDR3 nucleotides are TGTGCCATATTACGGGGGCCGGAGACCCAGTACTTC. The gene calls are TRBV6-1 and TRBJ2-5; the D call may be TRBD1 or TRBD2 (6 bases each). The V and J ends lost 10 bases and 5 bases respectively, with 14 bases between them. Germline values: CDR1 MNHNS, CDR2 SASEGT. The length of the CDR3 is 12 residues.

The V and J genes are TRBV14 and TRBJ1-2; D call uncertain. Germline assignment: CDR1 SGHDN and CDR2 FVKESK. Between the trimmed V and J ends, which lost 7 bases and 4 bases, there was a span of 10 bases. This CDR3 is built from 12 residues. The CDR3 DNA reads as TGTGCCAGCACCAAGGGAGGCTATGGCTACACCTTC. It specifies CASTKGGYGYTF.

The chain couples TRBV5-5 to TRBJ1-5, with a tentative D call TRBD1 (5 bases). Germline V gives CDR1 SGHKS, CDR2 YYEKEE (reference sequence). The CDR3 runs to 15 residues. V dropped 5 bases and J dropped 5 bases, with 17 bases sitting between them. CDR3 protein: CASRTNIQEYQPQHF. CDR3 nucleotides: TGTGCCAGCAGAACTAATATACAGGAATATCAGCCCCAGCATTTT.